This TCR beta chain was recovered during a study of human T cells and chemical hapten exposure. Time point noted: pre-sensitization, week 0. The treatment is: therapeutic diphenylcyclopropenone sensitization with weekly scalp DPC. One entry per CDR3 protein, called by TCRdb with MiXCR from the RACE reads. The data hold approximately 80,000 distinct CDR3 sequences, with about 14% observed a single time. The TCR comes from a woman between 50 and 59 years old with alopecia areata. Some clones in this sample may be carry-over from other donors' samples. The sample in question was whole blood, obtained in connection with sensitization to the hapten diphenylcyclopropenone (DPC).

The CDR3 reads CASSYYSGGHRNEQFF. The CDR3 nucleotides read TGTGCCAGCAGTTACTATAGCGGGGGACATCGGAATGAGCAGTTCTTC. The chain carries TRBV6-5 and TRBJ2-1, with 9 bases fitting TRBD2. J was trimmed by 7 bases and V by 1 base; bases with no gene match: 8. The germline CDR1 and CDR2 sequences are MNHEY and SVGAGI. The CDR3 length is 16 residues.